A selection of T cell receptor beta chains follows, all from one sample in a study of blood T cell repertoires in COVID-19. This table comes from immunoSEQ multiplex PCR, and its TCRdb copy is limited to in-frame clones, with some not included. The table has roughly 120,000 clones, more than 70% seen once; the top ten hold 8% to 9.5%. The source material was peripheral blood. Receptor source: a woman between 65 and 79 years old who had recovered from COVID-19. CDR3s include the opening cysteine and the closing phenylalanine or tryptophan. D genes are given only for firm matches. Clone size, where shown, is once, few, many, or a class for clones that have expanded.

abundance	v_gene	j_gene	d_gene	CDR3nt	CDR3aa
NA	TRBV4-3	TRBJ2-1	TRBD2	TGCGCCAGCAGCCTACTAGCGGGGGGAATTCGATACAATGAGCAGTTCTTC	CASSLLAGGIRYNEQFF
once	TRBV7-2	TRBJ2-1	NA	TGTGCCAGCAGCGAATTAGGGGTGGGTGAGCAGTTCTTC	CASSELGVGEQFF
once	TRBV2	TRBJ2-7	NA	TGTGCCAGCAGTGAGGGCGGGATTGGCTACGAGCAGTACTTC	CASSEGGIGYEQYF
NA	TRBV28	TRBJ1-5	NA	TGTGCCAGCAGTTTGGCAGGGGAAGGTACTGAGGCCCAGCATTTT	CASSLAGEGTEAQHF
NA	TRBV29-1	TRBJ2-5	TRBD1	TGCAGCGTTGAAGGTGGGAACAGGGGGCTGGGCGAGACCCAGTACTTC	CSVEGGNRGLGETQYF
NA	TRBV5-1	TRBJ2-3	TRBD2	TGCGCCAGCAGCCAGCTAGCGGGGGGCGCAGATACGCAGTATTTT	CASSQLAGGADTQYF
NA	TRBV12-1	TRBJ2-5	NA	TGTGCCAGCAGCTGTGGGACTAGCGGGATAGAGACCCAGTACTTC	CASSCGTSGIETQYF
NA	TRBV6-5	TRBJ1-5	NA	TGTGCCAGCTCCCAGACATATGACCAGCCCCAGCATTTT	CASSQTYDQPQHF
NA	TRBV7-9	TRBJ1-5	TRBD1	TGTGCCAGCAGTTGGACAGGGCGGGATCAGCCCCAGCATTTT	CASSWTGRDQPQHF
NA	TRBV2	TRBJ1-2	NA	TGTGCCAGTCTTAACAGCCTTAACTATGGCTACACCTTC	CASLNSLNYGYTF
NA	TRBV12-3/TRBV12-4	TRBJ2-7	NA	TGTGCCAGCAGTTTCCGAGGGCCGGGGGAGCAGTACTTC	CASSFRGPGEQYF
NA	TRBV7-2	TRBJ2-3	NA	TGTGCCAGCAGCCCAGGGATCACTTGGGGCGCCCACACAGATACGCAGTATTTT	CASSPGITWGAHTDTQYF
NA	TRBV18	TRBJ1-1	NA	TGTGCCAGCTCACCACGAGCAGGGCAGAACACTGAAGCTTTCTTT	CASSPRAGQNTEAFF
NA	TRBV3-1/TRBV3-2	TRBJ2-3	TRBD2	TGTGCCAGCAGCCGGAGACTAGCGGGGGAGGGGGCAGATACGCAGTATTTT	CASSRRLAGEGADTQYF
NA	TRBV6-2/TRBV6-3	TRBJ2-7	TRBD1	TGTGCCAGCAGTCTAGGGGGCGCGTCCTACGAGCAGTACTTC	CASSLGGASYEQYF
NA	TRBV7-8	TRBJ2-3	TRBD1	TGTGCCAGCAGCTCGCAGGGGGCTCGGACAGATACGCAGTATTTT	CASSSQGARTDTQYF
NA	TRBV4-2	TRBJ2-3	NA	TGTGCCAGCAGCCACGAGAGGATCCGGCCGCAGTATTTT	CASSHERIRPQYF
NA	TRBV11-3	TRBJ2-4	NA	TGTGCCAGCAGCTCGGGCCTCCCCGGGGACATTCAGTACTTC	CASSSGLPGDIQYF
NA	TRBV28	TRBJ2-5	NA	TGTGCCAGCAGTTCCCCGGACAGTTGGGGAGAGACCCAGTACTTC	CASSSPDSWGETQYF
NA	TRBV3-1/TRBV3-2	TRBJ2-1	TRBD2	TGTGCCAGCAGCCACCCCAATAGGGGGACTAGCGGGACTTATAGCTCCTACAATGAGCAGTTCTTC	CASSHPNRGTSGTYSSYNEQFF
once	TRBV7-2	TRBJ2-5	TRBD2	TGTGCCAGCAGCCAGCGGGGGGCCCAGTACTTC	CASSQRGAQYF
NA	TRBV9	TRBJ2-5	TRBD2	TGTGCCAGCAGCGTAGGGGTAGCGGGACAAGAGACCCAGTACTTC	CASSVGVAGQETQYF
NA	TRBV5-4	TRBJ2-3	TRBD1	TGTGCCAGCAGCTGGGGGACAGGGAGAGAAGATACGCAGTATTTT	CASSWGTGREDTQYF
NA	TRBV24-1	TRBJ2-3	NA	TGTGCCACCAGTGCCTCGCCAGGATCCACAGATACGCAGTATTTT	CATSASPGSTDTQYF
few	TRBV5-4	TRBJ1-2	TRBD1	TGTGCCAGCAGCGCGGGACAGGGAGGTGGCTACACCTTC	CASSAGQGGGYTF
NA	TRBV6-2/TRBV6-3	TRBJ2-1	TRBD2	TGTGCCAGCAGTTACTCGCTTACTAGCGGGACCGGGTGGAATGAGCAGTTCTTC	CASSYSLTSGTGWNEQFF
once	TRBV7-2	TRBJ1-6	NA	TGTGCCAGCAGCTTAGCGGGGCCAGCGGGTTCACCCCTCCACTTT	CASSLAGPAGSPLHF
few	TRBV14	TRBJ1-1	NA	TGTGCCAGCAGCCACGAGGGGGTCGCGAACACTGAAGCTTTCTTT	CASSHEGVANTEAFF